This entry features one T cell receptor beta chain sequence. Antigen: not known. The sample comes from a study of vaccination and CD4 T cells after COVID-19. The Oncomine TCR Beta short-read assay sequenced DNA from cultured CD4+ T cells. TCRdb passed the PCR reads through MiXCR, listing each CDR3 protein once. The sample consists of roughly 15,000 distinct CDR3 sequences, approximately 50% of them appearing once. The sample's treatment: roughly 10-day PBMC culture with coronavirus spike peptide pools or control peptides (ViraFEST assay). V dropped 6 bases and J dropped 7; count of bases not matched to a gene: 5. This CDR3 has 14 amino acids. The germline V gene has CDR1 LNHDA and CDR2 SQIVND (reference sequence).

The receptor was isolated from a human donor with COVID-19. The rearrangement uses TRBV19 and TRBJ2-2; TRBD1 matches at 10 bases. The sample in question was cultured CD4+ T cells from blood, obtained after SARS-CoV-2 vaccination. The DNA of the CDR3 is TGTGCCAGTAGAGGGACAGGGGTGAGCGGGGAGCTGTTTTTT. Protein sequence: CASRGTGVSGELFF.